Shown below are 18 T cell receptor beta chains from a single sample sequenced in a study of early T cells in non-severe SARS-CoV-2 infection (dated by TCRdb to the early 2020s). Receptors were amplified or captured by 5' RACE. Sequencing instrument: NextSeq 500. TCRdb reprocessed the public reads (quality trimming at Q25 with fastp, clone calling with MiXCR) and kept in-frame beta chains. When rows share a CDR3 protein, they turn into one entry using the most common DNA and genes. In this sample the table shows tens of thousands of distinct CDR3 sequences, approximately 12% of which occur a single time. The ten largest clones represent about 4.7% of the sample. The sequencing input was whole blood. Receptors were obtained from an adult who was a healthcare worker with PCR-confirmed SARS-CoV-2 infection or an uninfected control (not recorded which).

This clonotype occurred many times. The chain carries TRBV3-1 and TRBJ2-1, with 9 bases fitting TRBD1. Unmatched junction bases numbered 4, after V lost 3 bases and J lost 10 bases. This CDR3 comprises 13 residues. Germline CDR1 is LGHDT and CDR2 is YNNKEL (reference sequence). The CDR3 DNA is TGTGCCAGCAGCCAGGGACAGGGTGGGGAGCAGTTCTTC. This gives the protein CASSQGQGGEQFF.

This clonotype was seen repeatedly, ten times or more. This chain joins TRBV20-1 and TRBJ2-3, with D perhaps TRBD1 (5 bases). V was shortened by 3 bases and J by 1 base, with 11 bases between the two germline ends. This CDR3 contains 14 residues. The germline V gene encodes CDR1 DFQATT and CDR2 SNEGSKA (reference sequence). The CDR3 bases are TGCAGTGCTAGTGAAGGCAGGGGCACAGATACGCAGTATTTT. This sequence encodes CSASEGRGTDTQYF.

This clonotype came up many times. The CDR3 spells CASSGGTASSTDTQYF. CDR3 DNA: TGCGCCAGCAGCGGGGGGACTGCATCTAGCACAGATACGCAGTATTTT. The chain is built from TRBV5-1 and TRBJ2-3; D possibly corresponds to TRBD2 (6 bases). With 4 bases removed from V and 0 bases from J, the gap between germline ends came to 15 bases. Per the germline V gene, CDR1 is SGHRS and CDR2 is YFSETQ. The CDR3 runs to 16 residues.

This clonotype has a handful of counts. The chain is built from TRBV7-3 and TRBJ2-3; a weak D match, TRBD2 (6 bases). Trimming took off 5 bases at V and 1 base at J, with 13 bases between the two ends. Germline CDR1 SGHTA, CDR2 FQGTGA. This CDR3 spans 15 amino acids. The CDR3 DNA reads as TGTGCCAGCAGCCCCGCCGGGGGTCGCACAGATACGCAGTATTTT. It codes for CASSPAGGRTDTQYF.

This clonotype was picked up many times. The chain uses TRBV20-1 and TRBJ2-7, with unresolved D. Germline CDR1 and CDR2: DFQATT and SNEGSKA (reference sequence). Trimming stripped 3 bases from V and 0 bases from J, with 9 bases between. The CDR3 contains 13 residues. DNA for the CDR3: TGCAGTGCTAGGTCCGGGTCCTCCTACGAGCAGTACTTC. Amino acids: CSARSGSSYEQYF.

The table lists this clonotype with many counts. The V call is TRBV5-4, the J call TRBJ1-6, with D uncertain. The CDR3 spans 14 residues. Germline loops: CDR1 SGHNT, CDR2 YYREEE (reference sequence). V was clipped by 4 bases and J by 8 bases, with 13 bases between them. CDR3 sequence (DNA): TGTGCCAGCAGCCGGAGGGTGGCGGATTCACCCCTCCACTTT. It encodes CASSRRVADSPLHF.

This clonotype was recorded many times. The rearrangement links TRBV7-2 to TRBJ2-1; D tentatively fits TRBD1 or TRBD2 (6 bases each). CDR3 length equals 15 residues. V lost 5 bases and J 5 bases, leaving 16 bases between the germline ends. The germline CDR1 and CDR2 sequences are SGHTA and FQGNSA. This chain's CDR3 is CASSPVSGANNEQFF. The CDR3 bases are TGTGCCAGCAGCCCCGTCTCGGGGGCGAACAATGAGCAGTTCTTC.

This clonotype occurred many times. The rearrangement uses TRBV6-2 or TRBV6-3 and TRBJ1-6; a possible D gene is TRBD1 (6 bases). Trimming pared 2 bases from V and 8 bases from J, leaving 10 bases between. The CDR3 covers 14 residues. Germline V gene data show CDR1 as MNHEY and CDR2 as SVGEGT. The CDR3 protein is CASSYGQGYSPLHF. DNA of the CDR3: TGTGCCAGCAGTTACGGGCAGGGGTATTCACCCCTCCACTTT.

This clonotype showed up many times. V gene TRBV7-9 combines with J gene TRBJ2-4; maybe TRBD2 (6 bases). Germline loops: CDR1 SEHNR, CDR2 FQNEAQ (reference sequence). The CDR3 spans 15 residues. The V and J ends lost 5 bases and 3 bases respectively, with 14 bases between them. CDR3 bases: TGTGCCAGCAGCCCCACGGGGGTAGACAAAAACATTCAGTACTTC. Its translation: CASSPTGVDKNIQYF. Supplemented by reference TRBV7-9 and TRBJ2-4, the full variable domain reads DTGVSQNPRHKITKRGQNVTFRCDPISEHNRLYWYRQTLGQGPEFLTYFQNEAQLEKSRLLSDRFSAERPKGSFSTLEIQRTEQGDSAMYLCASSPTGVDKNIQYFGAGTRLSVL.

This clonotype has at least ten counts. As DNA, the CDR3 is TGTGCCAGCAGCTTAGGGGGAAGTAATTCACCCCTCCACTTT. Its translation is CASSLGGSNSPLHF. The rearrangement links TRBV7-9 to TRBJ1-6; D unclear. Trimming cost V 1 base and J 6 bases, with 7 bases left between them. CDR3 length equals 14 residues. Germline V gene data show CDR1 as SEHNR and CDR2 as FQNEAQ (reference sequence). The complete variable domain, with remaining parts taken from reference TRBV7-9 and TRBJ1-6, reads DTGVSQNPRHKITKRGQNVTFRCDPISEHNRLYWYRQTLGQGPEFLTYFQNEAQLEKSRLLSDRFSAERPKGSFSTLEIQRTEQGDSAMYLCASSLGGSNSPLHFGNGTRLTVT.

The chain employs TRBV27 and TRBJ2-5, with 7 bases that match TRBD1. This CDR3 has 18 residues. V trimming: 1 base; J trimming: 4 bases; junction bases outside the gene matches: 15. The germline CDR1 and CDR2 sequences are MNHEY and SMNVEV (reference sequence). The CDR3 DNA sequence: TGTGCCAGCAGTTTATGGCCGGGTGAGGGGGCAGAATTAGAGACCCAGTACTTC. It encodes CASSLWPGEGAELETQYF.

This clonotype was seen at least ten times. The J gene is TRBJ1-4, the V gene TRBV5-1; D might be TRBD1 (6 bases). Trimming pared 3 bases from V and 0 bases from J, leaving 9 bases between. Looked up from germline, CDR1 is SGHRS and CDR2 is YFSETQ. The length of the CDR3 is 15 residues. CDR3 sequence: CASSSNRATNEKLFF. The CDR3 DNA reads as TGCGCCAGCAGCTCAAACAGGGCAACTAATGAAAAACTGTTTTTT.

This clonotype came up a few times. The chain couples TRBV20-1 to TRBJ2-7, with D maybe TRBD2 (6 bases). Per germline, CDR1 DFQATT and CDR2 SNEGSKA (reference sequence). This CDR3 has 14 amino acids. V lost 1 base and J lost 3, with 13 bases in between. The CDR3: CSARAGLRIYEQYF. The CDR3 coding sequence is TGCAGTGCTAGAGCAGGACTACGGATCTACGAGCAGTACTTC.

In this sample, this clonotype turned up many times. This chain uses TRBV7-9 with TRBJ2-3, with D possibly being TRBD2 (6 bases). CDR3 length equals 16 residues. The germline gives CDR1 SEHNR, CDR2 FQNEAQ (reference sequence). The ends were cut back, 5 bases at V and 7 bases at J, with 22 bases in the middle. The CDR3 protein is CASSRPTGLLGNTQYF. The CDR3, as DNA: TGTGCCAGCAGCCGCCCGACGGGACTCCTGGGGAATACGCAGTATTTT.

Many counts were recorded for this clonotype. The V gene is TRBV20-1, the J gene TRBJ1-2, with TRBD1 as a possible D gene (5 bases). Per the germline V gene, CDR1 is DFQATT and CDR2 is SNEGSKA (reference sequence). The CDR3 consists of 13 residues. Trimming cost V 3 bases and J 3 bases, with 11 bases left between them. Written as DNA, the CDR3 is TGCAGTGCTAGTATAGGCAGGGACTATGGCTACACCTTC. Amino acid sequence: CSASIGRDYGYTF.

In this sample, this clonotype turned up a few times. The rearrangement links TRBV4-3 to TRBJ2-7, with D tentatively TRBD1 or TRBD2 (5 bases each). Trimming took off 0 bases at V and 0 bases at J, with 9 bases between the two ends. CDR3 size: 15 residues. Germline values: CDR1 LGHNA, CDR2 YSLEER. For the CDR3, the DNA is TGCGCCAGCAGCCAAGATGTGGGGACCTCCTACGAGCAGTACTTC. Translation: CASSQDVGTSYEQYF.

This clonotype was observed many times. This chain links TRBV6-6 with TRBJ2-7, with TRBD2 identical over 11 bases. There are 14 residues in the CDR3. CDR1 and CDR2 (germline): MNHNY, SVGAGI (reference sequence). J gave up 3 bases and V 4 bases, and 2 bases lay outside the gene matches. The CDR3 here is CASSFGTSGYEQYF. The DNA of the CDR3 is TGTGCCAGCAGTTTTGGGACTAGCGGCTACGAGCAGTACTTC.

This clonotype was found many times. The genes are TRBV10-3 and TRBJ2-7, with D perhaps matching TRBD1 or TRBD2 (5 bases each). Between the trimmed V and J ends, which lost 6 bases and 1 base, there was a span of 10 bases. Germline CDR1 is ENHRY and CDR2 is SYGVKD. The CDR3 covers 13 residues. The CDR3 DNA reads as TGTGCCATCAGACAGGACTGGTCCTACGAGCAGTACTTC. Protein product: CAIRQDWSYEQYF.